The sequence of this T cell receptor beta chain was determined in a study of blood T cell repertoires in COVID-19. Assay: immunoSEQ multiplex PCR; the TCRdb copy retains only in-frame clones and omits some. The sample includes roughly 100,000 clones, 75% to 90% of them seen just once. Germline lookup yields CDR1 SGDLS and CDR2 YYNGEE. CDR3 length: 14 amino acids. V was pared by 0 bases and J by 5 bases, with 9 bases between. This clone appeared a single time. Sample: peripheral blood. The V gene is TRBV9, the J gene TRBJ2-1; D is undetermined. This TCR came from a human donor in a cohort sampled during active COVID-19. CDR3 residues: CASSVDLQNNEQFF. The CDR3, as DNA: TGTGCCAGCAGCGTAGATCTTCAGAACAATGAGCAGTTCTTC.